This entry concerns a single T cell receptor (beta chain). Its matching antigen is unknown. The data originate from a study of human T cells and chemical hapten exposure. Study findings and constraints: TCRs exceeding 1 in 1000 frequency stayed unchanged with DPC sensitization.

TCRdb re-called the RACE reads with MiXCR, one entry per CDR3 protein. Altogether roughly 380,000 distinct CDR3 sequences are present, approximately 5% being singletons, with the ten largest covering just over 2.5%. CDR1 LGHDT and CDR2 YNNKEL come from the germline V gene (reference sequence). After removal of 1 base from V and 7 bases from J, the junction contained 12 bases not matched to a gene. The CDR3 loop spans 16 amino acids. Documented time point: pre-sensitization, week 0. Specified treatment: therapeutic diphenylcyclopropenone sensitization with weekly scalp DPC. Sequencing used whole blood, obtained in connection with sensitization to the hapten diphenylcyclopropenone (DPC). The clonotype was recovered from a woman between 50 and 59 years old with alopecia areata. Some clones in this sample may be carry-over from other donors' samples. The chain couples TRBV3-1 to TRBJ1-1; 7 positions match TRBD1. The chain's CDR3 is CASSQGGGGSGGEAFF. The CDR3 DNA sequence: TGTGCCAGCAGCCAAGGGGGAGGGGGCAGCGGTGGTGAAGCTTTCTTT.